This paragraph covers one T cell receptor beta chain sequence. Its antigen is as yet unknown. This sample was taken from a study of shared clonotypes between healthy human individuals. The authors distributed each subset's genomic DNA evenly over several immunoSEQ plates. Per sorted-subset replicate PCR, input was roughly 200 ng DNA, representing tens of thousands of T cell genomes. Repertoires were generated with immunoSEQ multiplex PCR, while TCRdb's copy carries only in-frame clones and drops some. The sample lists about 2.4 million clones, 93% occurring once. General study results and limits: Memory subsets had estimated richness that was generally smaller than that of naive subsets.

Germline V CDR1 and CDR2: MNHNS, SASEGT. The CDR3 runs to 16 residues. V gave up 2 bases and J gave up 0 bases; unmatched junction bases: 5. The clonotype was recovered from a man younger than 35 in good health. Some clones in this sample may be carry-over from other donors' samples. The sequencing sample was made of naive CD4+ T cells from PBMCs. The sample's subset: CD45RA+ positively selected. The rearrangement joins TRBV6-1 to TRBJ2-7; TRBD2 agrees at 9 bases. CDR3 in amino acids: CASSERAGGSSYEQYF. The CDR3 DNA reads TGTGCCAGCAGTGAAAGGGCGGGAGGGAGCTCCTACGAGCAGTACTTC.